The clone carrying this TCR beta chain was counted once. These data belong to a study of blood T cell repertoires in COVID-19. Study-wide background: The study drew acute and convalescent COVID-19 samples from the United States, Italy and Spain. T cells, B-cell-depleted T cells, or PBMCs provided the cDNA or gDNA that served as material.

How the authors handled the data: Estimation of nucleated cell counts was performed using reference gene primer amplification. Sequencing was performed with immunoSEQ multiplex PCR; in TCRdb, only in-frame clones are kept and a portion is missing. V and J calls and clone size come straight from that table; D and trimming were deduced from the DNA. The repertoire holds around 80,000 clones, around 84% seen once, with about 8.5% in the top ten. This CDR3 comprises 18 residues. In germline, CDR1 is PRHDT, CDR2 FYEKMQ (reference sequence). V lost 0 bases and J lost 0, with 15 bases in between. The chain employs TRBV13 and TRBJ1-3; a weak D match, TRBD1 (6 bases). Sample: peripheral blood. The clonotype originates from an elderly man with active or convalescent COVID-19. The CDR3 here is CASSLGTTGTHSGNTIYF. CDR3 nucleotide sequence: TGTGCCAGCAGCTTAGGAACGACAGGAACCCACTCTGGAAACACCATATATTTT.